A selection of T cell receptor beta chains follows, all from one sample in a study of Ad26.COV2.S vaccination and SARS-CoV-2 variants. Clones were read by immunoSEQ multiplex PCR, and TCRdb kept only the in-frame ones, dropping some. The sample shows approximately 300,000 clones, about 86% of them seen only once. The sample consisted of peripheral blood, taken in a trial of Ad26.COV2.S vaccine versus placebo. These receptors all stem from a person aged 18-60 years who received the Ad26.COV2.S COVID-19 vaccine or a placebo. The CDR3 runs from the conserved cysteine through the conserved F or W. Each record gives: J gene, D gene, V gene, CDR3 length, clone size, CDR3 DNA, CDR3 protein. A D gene is named only where the DNA matches it firmly. Rows may omit the clone size; those that give it use once, few, many or a size class.

>TRBJ2-5|NA|TRBV11-2|17|NA
TGTGCCAGCAGCTTAAAAGCCCCGTATGGCAGGGGAGGGACCCAGTACTTC
CASSLKAPYGRGGTQYF
>TRBJ1-2|NA|TRBV7-9|13|NA
TGTGCCAGCAGCTTAGAGGAAACTATCGGCTACACCTTC
CASSLEETIGYTF
>TRBJ2-7|NA|TRBV7-8|14|NA
TGTGCCAGCAGCTTTCTCGGACATGGGGGGGAGCAGTACTTC
CASSFLGHGGEQYF
>TRBJ2-1|NA|TRBV5-1|14|NA
TGCGCCAGCAGCTTGGGTGGGGGGATTGGTGAGCAGTTCTTC
CASSLGGGIGEQFF
>TRBJ1-1|NA|TRBV20-1|15|NA
TGCAGTGCTAGTAAGGCAGGGCCAGGGAATCCCCGAGCTTTCTTT
CSASKAGPGNPRAFF
>TRBJ1-2|NA|TRBV6-5|13|NA
TGTGCCAGCAGTTACTCTTGGGGATATGGCTACACCTTC
CASSYSWGYGYTF
>TRBJ2-7|NA|TRBV7-2|15|NA
TGTGCCAGCAGCTTAGAGCAGGGCGCCACCTACGAGCAGTACTTC
CASSLEQGATYEQYF
>TRBJ2-2|NA|TRBV18|15|NA
TGTGCCAGCTCAACCCGCCTCCCGAACACCGGGGAGCTGTTTTTT
CASSTRLPNTGELFF
>TRBJ2-5|TRBD2|TRBV9|17|NA
TGTGCCAGCAGCCCCGCTAGCGGGGGGGCCGTTGCCGAGACCCAGTACTTC
CASSPASGGAVAETQYF
>TRBJ1-1|NA|TRBV19|17|NA
TGTGCCAGTAGTATAGTCCCTCGGGAGAGGGGGGGCACTGAAGCTTTCTTT
CASSIVPRERGGTEAFF
>TRBJ2-7|NA|TRBV12-2|17|NA
TGTGCAAGTCGCGTAGTAAAACAAGGGGACAGGTACTACGAGCAGTACTTC
CASRVVKQGDRYYEQYF
>TRBJ1-1|NA|TRBV30|13|NA
TGTGCCTGGAGTGATGGTTTTAACACTGAAGCTTTCTTT
CAWSDGFNTEAFF
>TRBJ2-7|TRBD2|TRBV6-2/TRBV6-3|17|once
TGTGCCAGCAGTTACGAGCTAGCGGGGGGCCCTTCCTACGAGCAGTACTTC
CASSYELAGGPSYEQYF
>TRBJ2-1|NA|TRBV10-1|17|NA
TGCGCCAGCAGTGATTACTCCGGGACGGAGTCCTACAATGAGCAGTTCTTC
CASSDYSGTESYNEQFF
>TRBJ1-1|NA|TRBV30|10|NA
TGTGCCTGGATTTCAGTTGGAGCTTTCTTT
CAWISVGAFF
>TRBJ2-2|TRBD2|TRBV11-2|19|NA
TGTGCCAGCAGCTTAAAATTCACGTCAACTAGCGGGGGTGCCGGGGAGCTGTTTTTT
CASSLKFTSTSGGAGELFF
>TRBJ2-2|NA|TRBV7-2|16|NA
TGTGCCAGCAGCTGGAATGGGGGATCGAACACCGGGGAGCTGTTTTTT
CASSWNGGSNTGELFF
>TRBJ2-5|NA|TRBV19|13|NA
TGTGCCAGTAGTATCTCAGGGTTGGAGACCCAGTACTTC
CASSISGLETQYF
>TRBJ2-1|TRBD2|TRBV5-4|17|NA
TGTGCCAGCACCACGTATAGCGGGGGGGCCGGGTACAATGAGCAGTTCTTC
CASTTYSGGAGYNEQFF
>TRBJ1-1|TRBD1|TRBV6-5|15|once
TGTGCCAGCAGCCCGGGACAGATCTTGAACACTGAAGCTTTCTTT
CASSPGQILNTEAFF
>TRBJ1-6|NA|TRBV4-1|15|NA
TGCGCCAGCAGCCAAGAAAAGGCCCCGAATTCACCCCTCCACTTT
CASSQEKAPNSPLHF
>TRBJ2-7|TRBD2|TRBV10-1|16|NA
TGCGCCAGCAGTGACGCTAGCGGGGGAGCCCACTACGAGCAGTACTTC
CASSDASGGAHYEQYF
>TRBJ2-1|TRBD2|TRBV6-2/TRBV6-3|21|NA
TGTGCCAGCAGTTACTCGCGAGCCCGGACTAGCGGGGGGGCGTTGGACAATGAGCAGTTCTTC
CASSYSRARTSGGALDNEQFF
>TRBJ2-7|TRBD1|TRBV9|17|NA
TGTGCCAGCAGCGTAGTGGGACAGGGGGCCCAGACCTACGAGCAGTACTTC
CASSVVGQGAQTYEQYF
>TRBJ2-7|TRBD2|TRBV10-2|15|NA
TGCGCCAGCAGTGAACAACGGGGGGGGCACAACGAGCAGTACTTC
CASSEQRGGHNEQYF
>TRBJ1-4|TRBD1|TRBV5-1|15|once
TGCGCCAGCAGCTTGGTGACAGGGTTTAATGAAAAACTGTTTTTT
CASSLVTGFNEKLFF
>TRBJ2-1|TRBD2|TRBV19|16|NA
TGTGCCAGTAGTAGGACTAGCGGGGCCTCCTACAATGAGCAGTTCTTC
CASSRTSGASYNEQFF
>TRBJ2-2|NA|TRBV2|15|NA
TGTGCCAGCAGGAAGACCGGAACGGACACCGGGGAGCTGTTTTTT
CASRKTGTDTGELFF
>TRBJ1-2|NA|TRBV21-1|15|once
TGTGCCAGCAGCAAGATCGAGGGGATCGACTATGGCTACACCTTC
CASSKIEGIDYGYTF
>TRBJ1-2|NA|TRBV29-1|9|NA
TGCAGCGTTGTGGCGGGCTACACCTTC
CSVVAGYTF
>TRBJ1-5|TRBD1|TRBV6-5|15|once
TGTGCCAGCAGTCCGGACAGGGCAAGCAATCAGCCCCAGCATTTT
CASSPDRASNQPQHF
>TRBJ1-2|TRBD1|TRBV6-5|14|NA
TGTGCCAGCACTCGAGCAGGGGGCTTTTATGGCTACACCTTC
CASTRAGGFYGYTF
>TRBJ1-2|NA|TRBV6-5|13|NA
TGTGCCAGCAGAGCCTCCCTAAACTATGGCTACACCTTC
CASRASLNYGYTF
>TRBJ2-5|NA|TRBV14|16|NA
TGTGCCAGCAGCCAAGGCTCGAACTTCGTCGAAGAGACCCAGTACTTC
CASSQGSNFVEETQYF
>TRBJ2-3|NA|TRBV5-1|14|once
TGCGCCAGCAGCTTATTGAGGGGTGCAGATACGCAGTATTTT
CASSLLRGADTQYF
>TRBJ2-3|NA|TRBV29-1|10|NA
TGCAGCGCTCGGGACCGGGGGCTGTATTTT
CSARDRGLYF
>TRBJ2-1|NA|TRBV7-9|14|NA
TGTGCCAGCAGCCTACTGGGACCTTACAATGAGCAGTTCTTC
CASSLLGPYNEQFF
>TRBJ2-1|NA|TRBV10-2|11|NA
TGCGCCAGCAGTAAATCTGTTGAGCAGTTCTTC
CASSKSVEQFF
>TRBJ1-6|TRBD1|TRBV29-1|13|NA
TGCAGCGCAAGACAGGGAGGTAATTCACCCCTCCACTTT
CSARQGGNSPLHF
>TRBJ1-2|TRBD1|TRBV28|15|few
TGTGCCAGCAGCTCTGAAGGCCAGGGGGAGCGAGGCTACACCTTC
CASSSEGQGERGYTF
>TRBJ2-7|NA|TRBV6-5|13|NA
TGTGCCAGCAGCGGACAGTTAGCCTACGAGCAGTACTTC
CASSGQLAYEQYF
>TRBJ1-1|NA|TRBV7-9|16|NA
TGTGCCAGCAGCTCAAGTCCCACCAGGGGGAACACTGAAGCTTTCTTT
CASSSSPTRGNTEAFF
>TRBJ1-6|TRBD1|TRBV28|14|once
TGTGCCAGCAGTTTAAAAGGGGGCAGCTCACCCCTCCACTTT
CASSLKGGSSPLHF
>TRBJ1-6|NA|TRBV6-2/TRBV6-3|15|few
TGTGCCAGCAGTTACTCGAGAGGCTATAATTCACCCCTCCACTTT
CASSYSRGYNSPLHF
>TRBJ2-1|TRBD1|TRBV7-9|18|NA
TGTGCCAGCAGTTACCATAGGGACAGGTATTCCGCCTACAATGAGCAGTTCTTC
CASSYHRDRYSAYNEQFF
>TRBJ1-2|NA|TRBV5-4|15|NA
TGTGCCAGCAGCCATCGACTGTACGCTAACTATGGCTACACCTTC
CASSHRLYANYGYTF
>TRBJ1-2|NA|TRBV7-2|15|NA
TGTGCCAGCAGCTCACGGGCCCCAGCTAACTATGGCTACACCTTC
CASSSRAPANYGYTF
>TRBJ1-6|NA|TRBV7-9|16|NA
TGTGCCAGCAGCTCGGTACAGCCTCGTAGGGATTCACCCCTCCACTTT
CASSSVQPRRDSPLHF
>TRBJ2-4|TRBD2|TRBV9|15|NA
TGTGCCAGCAGCGTAGAGGGACTAGCGCAAAACATTCAGTACTTC
CASSVEGLAQNIQYF
>TRBJ1-1|NA|TRBV12-3/TRBV12-4|13|NA
TGTGCCAGCAGTAAACCAACGAACACTGAAGCTTTCTTT
CASSKPTNTEAFF
>TRBJ1-2|NA|TRBV5-1|15|NA
TGCGCCAGCAGCTTCGGGGACACAGGGAACTATGGCTACACCTTC
CASSFGDTGNYGYTF
>TRBJ1-1|NA|TRBV19|13|NA
TGTGCCAGTAGTATCCCTATTCGCACTGAAGCTTTCTTT
CASSIPIRTEAFF